This note documents a single T cell receptor (beta chain) sequence. Its antigen is still unknown. This specimen comes from a study of shared clonotypes between healthy human individuals. Study results and limitations: Generation probability values for non-shared clonotypes were lower than those for clonotypes shared by all four donors.

Method: immunoSEQ multiplex PCR; TCRdb's copy keeps in-frame clones and lacks some. The repertoire holds over a million clones, with around 76% as singletons. The CDR3 consists of 17 residues. V was pared by 5 bases and J by 0 bases, with 19 bases between. Germline CDR1 LNHDA, CDR2 SQIVND (reference sequence). Specimen: memory CD4+ T cells sorted from blood. Stated subset: CD45RA-negative fraction. This TCR was recovered from a man aged 18 to 29 in good health. The chain couples TRBV19 to TRBJ1-1; no clear D gene. In DNA form, the CDR3 reads TGTGCCAGTAGTCCGTCCGCGGGGAGGACCATGAACACTGAAGCTTTCTTT. As protein: CASSPSAGRTMNTEAFF.